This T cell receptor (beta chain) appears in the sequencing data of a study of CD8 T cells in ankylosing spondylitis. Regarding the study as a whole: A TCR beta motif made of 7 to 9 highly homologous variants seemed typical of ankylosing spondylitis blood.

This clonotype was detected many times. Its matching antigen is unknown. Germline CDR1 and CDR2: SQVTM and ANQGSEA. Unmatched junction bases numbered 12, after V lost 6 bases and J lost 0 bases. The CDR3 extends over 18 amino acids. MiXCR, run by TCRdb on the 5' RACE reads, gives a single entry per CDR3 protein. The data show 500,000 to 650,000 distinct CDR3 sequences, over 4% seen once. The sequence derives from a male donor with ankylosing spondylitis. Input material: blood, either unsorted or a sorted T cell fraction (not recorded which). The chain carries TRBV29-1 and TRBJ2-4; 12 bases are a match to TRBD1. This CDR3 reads CSVHRDRGPNLAKNIQYF. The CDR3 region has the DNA TGCAGCGTACACCGGGACAGGGGGCCCAATTTAGCCAAAAACATTCAGTACTTC. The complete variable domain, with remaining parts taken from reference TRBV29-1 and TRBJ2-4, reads SAVISQKPSRDICQRGTSLTIQCQVDSQVTMMFWYRQQPGQSLTLIATANQGSEATYESGFVIDKFPISRPNLTFSTLTVSNMSPEDSSIYLCSVHRDRGPNLAKNIQYFGAGTRLSVL.